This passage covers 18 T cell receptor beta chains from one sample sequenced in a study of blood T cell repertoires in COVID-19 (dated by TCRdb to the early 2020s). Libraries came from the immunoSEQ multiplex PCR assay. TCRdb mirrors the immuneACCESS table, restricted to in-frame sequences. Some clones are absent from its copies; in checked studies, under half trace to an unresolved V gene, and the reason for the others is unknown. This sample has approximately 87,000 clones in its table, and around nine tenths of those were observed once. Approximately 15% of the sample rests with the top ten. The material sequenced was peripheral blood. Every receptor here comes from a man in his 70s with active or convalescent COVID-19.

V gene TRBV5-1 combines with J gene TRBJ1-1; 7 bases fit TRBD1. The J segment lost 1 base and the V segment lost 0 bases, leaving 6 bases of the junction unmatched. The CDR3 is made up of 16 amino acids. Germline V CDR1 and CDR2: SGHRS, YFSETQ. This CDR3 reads CASSLEGGGQNTEAFF. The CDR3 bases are TGCGCCAGCAGCTTGGAAGGGGGCGGGCAGAACACTGAAGCTTTCTTT. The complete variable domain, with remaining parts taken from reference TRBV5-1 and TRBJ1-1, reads KAGVTQTPRYLIKTRGQQVTLSCSPISGHRSVSWYQQTPGQGLQFLFEYFSETQRNKGNFPGRFSGRQFSNSRSEMNVSTLELGDSALYLCASSLEGGGQNTEAFFGQGTRLTVV.

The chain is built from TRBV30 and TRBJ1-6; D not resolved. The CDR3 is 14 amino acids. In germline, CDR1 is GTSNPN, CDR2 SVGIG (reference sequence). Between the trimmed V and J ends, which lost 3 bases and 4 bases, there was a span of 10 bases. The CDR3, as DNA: TGTGCCTGGAGACTGGGCCTGTATAATTCACCCCTCCACTTT. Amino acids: CAWRLGLYNSPLHF. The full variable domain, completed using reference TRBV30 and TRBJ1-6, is SQTIHQWPATLVQPVGSPLSLECTVEGTSNPNLYWYRQAAGRGLQLLFYSVGIGQISSEVPQNLSASRPQDRQFILSSKKLLLSDSGFYLCAWRLGLYNSPLHFGNGTRLTVT.

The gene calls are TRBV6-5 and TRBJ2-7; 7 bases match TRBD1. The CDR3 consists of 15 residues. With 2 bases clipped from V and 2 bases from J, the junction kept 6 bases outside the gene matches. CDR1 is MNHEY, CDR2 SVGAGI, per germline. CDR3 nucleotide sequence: TGTGCCAGCAGTTACGCCAGACAGGGCGCCTACGAGCAGTACTTC. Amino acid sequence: CASSYARQGAYEQYF.

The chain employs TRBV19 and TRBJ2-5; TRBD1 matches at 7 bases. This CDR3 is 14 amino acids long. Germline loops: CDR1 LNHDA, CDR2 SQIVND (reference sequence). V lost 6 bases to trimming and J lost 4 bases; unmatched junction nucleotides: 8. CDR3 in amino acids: CASSLKGAGETQYF. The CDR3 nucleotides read TGTGCCAGTAGCCTCAAGGGGGCGGGAGAGACCCAGTACTTC.

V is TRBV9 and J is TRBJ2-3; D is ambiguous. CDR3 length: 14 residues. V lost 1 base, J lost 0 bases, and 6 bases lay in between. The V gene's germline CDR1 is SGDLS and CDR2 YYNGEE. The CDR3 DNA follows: TGTGCCAGCAGCGTATCCCTGAGCACAGATACGCAGTATTTT. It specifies CASSVSLSTDTQYF.

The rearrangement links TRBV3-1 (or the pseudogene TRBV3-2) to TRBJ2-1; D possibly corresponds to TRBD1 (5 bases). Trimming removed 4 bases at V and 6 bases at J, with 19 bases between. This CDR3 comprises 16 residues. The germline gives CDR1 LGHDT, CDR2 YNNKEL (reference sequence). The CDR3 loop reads CASSLSQLSQGNEQFF. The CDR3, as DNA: TGTGCCAGCAGCCTCTCCCAACTTTCCCAGGGCAATGAGCAGTTCTTC.

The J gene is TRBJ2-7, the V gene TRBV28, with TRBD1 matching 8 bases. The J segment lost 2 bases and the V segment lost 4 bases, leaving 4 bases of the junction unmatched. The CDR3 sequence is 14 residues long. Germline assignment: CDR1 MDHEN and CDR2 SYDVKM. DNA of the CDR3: TGTGCCAGCAGTTCAGGACAGGGTACCTACGAGCAGTACTTC. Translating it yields CASSSGQGTYEQYF.

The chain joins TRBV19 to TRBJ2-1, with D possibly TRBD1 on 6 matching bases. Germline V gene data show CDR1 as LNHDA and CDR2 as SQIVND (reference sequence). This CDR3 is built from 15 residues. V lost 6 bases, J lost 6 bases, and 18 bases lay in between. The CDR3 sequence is CASRGAGANTNEQFF. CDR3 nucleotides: TGTGCCAGTAGAGGGGCAGGGGCGAATACCAATGAGCAGTTCTTC. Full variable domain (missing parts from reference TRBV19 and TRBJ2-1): DGGITQSPKYLFRKEGQNVTLSCEQNLNHDAMYWYRQDPGQGLRLIYYSQIVNDFQKGDIAEGYSVSREKKESFPLTVTSAQKNPTAFYLCASRGAGANTNEQFFGPGTRLTVL.

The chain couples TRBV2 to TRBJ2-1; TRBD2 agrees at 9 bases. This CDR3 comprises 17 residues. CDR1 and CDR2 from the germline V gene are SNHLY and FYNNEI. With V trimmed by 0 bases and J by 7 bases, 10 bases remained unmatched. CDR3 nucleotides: TGTGCCAGCAGTGAAGCGTCCGGAGGCGGGAGGGTGAATGAGCAGTTCTTC. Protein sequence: CASSEASGGGRVNEQFF. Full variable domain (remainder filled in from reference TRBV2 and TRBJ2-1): EPEVTQTPSHQVTQMGQEVILRCVPISNHLYFYWYRQILGQKVEFLVSFYNNEISEKSEIFDDQFSVERPDGSNFTLKIRSTKLEDSAMYFCASSEASGGGRVNEQFFGPGTRLTVL.

CDR3 residues: CASSRDREAEAFF. The CDR3 DNA reads as TGTGCCAGCAGCCGGGACAGGGAGGCTGAAGCTTTCTTT. The rearrangement uses TRBV5-4 and TRBJ1-1, with 9 positions matching TRBD1. With V trimmed by 4 bases and J by 6 bases, 4 bases remained unmatched. The V gene's germline CDR1 is SGHNT and CDR2 YYREEE (reference sequence). This CDR3 region has 13 residues. Supplemented by reference TRBV5-4 and TRBJ1-1, the full variable domain reads ETGVTQSPTHLIKTRGQQVTLRCSSQSGHNTVSWYQQALGQGPQFIFQYYREEENGRGNFPPRFSGLQFPNYSSELNVNALELDDSALYLCASSRDREAEAFFGQGTRLTVV.

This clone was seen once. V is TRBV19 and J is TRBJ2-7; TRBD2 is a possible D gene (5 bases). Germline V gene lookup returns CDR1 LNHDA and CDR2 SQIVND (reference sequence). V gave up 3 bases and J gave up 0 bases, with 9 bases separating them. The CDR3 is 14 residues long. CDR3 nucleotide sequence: TGTGCCAGTAGTATCGGAGGCAGCTCCTACGAGCAGTACTTC. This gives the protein CASSIGGSSYEQYF.

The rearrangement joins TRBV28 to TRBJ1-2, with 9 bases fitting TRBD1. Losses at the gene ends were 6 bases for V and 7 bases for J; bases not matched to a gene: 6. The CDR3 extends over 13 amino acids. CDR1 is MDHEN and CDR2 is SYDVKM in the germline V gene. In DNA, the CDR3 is TGTGCCAGCAGAGAACAGGGGGCTTTTGGCTACACCTTC. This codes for CASREQGAFGYTF.

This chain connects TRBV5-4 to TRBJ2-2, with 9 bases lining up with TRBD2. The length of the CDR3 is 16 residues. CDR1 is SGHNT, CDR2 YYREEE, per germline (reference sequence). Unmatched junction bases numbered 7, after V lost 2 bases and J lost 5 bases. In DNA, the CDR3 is TGTGCCAGCAGCTTTGGAGCGGGAGGCCCTACCGGGGAGCTGTTTTTT. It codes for CASSFGAGGPTGELFF.

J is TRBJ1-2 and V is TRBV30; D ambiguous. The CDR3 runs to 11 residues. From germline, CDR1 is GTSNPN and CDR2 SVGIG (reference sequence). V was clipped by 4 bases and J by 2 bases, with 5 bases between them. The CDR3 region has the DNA TGTGCCTGGACCGTCAACTATGGCTACACCTTC. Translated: CAWTVNYGYTF.

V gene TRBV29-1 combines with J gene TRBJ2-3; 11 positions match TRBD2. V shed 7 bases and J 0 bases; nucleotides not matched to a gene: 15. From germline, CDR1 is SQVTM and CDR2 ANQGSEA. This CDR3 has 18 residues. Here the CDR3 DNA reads TGCAGCGGTCCCTCCGGGACTAGCGGAGGGAGTAGCACAGATACGCAGTATTTT. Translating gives CSGPSGTSGGSSTDTQYF.

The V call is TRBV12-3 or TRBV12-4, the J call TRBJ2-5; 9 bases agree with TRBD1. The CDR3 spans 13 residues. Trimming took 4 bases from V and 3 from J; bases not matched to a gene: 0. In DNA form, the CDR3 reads TGTGCCAGCAGTTGGACAGGGGAAGAGACCCAGTACTTC. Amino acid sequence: CASSWTGEETQYF.

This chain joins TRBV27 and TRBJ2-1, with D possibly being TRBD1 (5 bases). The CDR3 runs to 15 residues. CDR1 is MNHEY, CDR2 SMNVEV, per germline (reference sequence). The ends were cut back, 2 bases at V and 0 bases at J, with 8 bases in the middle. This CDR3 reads CASSLDSLSYNEQFF. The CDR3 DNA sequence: TGTGCCAGCAGTTTAGACAGTCTCTCCTACAATGAGCAGTTCTTC.

This CDR3 is CASSLLALGTEAFF. DNA of the CDR3: TGTGCCAGCAGCTTACTGGCCCTTGGCACTGAAGCTTTCTTT. The gene calls are TRBV7-2 and TRBJ1-1; no clear D gene. There are 14 residues in the CDR3. Trimming left V 2 bases short and J 4 bases short, with 11 bases between. CDR1 and CDR2 from the germline V gene are SGHTA and FQGNSA. Variable domain in full (rest from reference TRBV7-2 and TRBJ1-1): GAGVSQSPSNKVTEKGKDVELRCDPISGHTALYWYRQSLGQGLEFLIYFQGNSAPDKSGLPSDRFSAERTGGSVSTLTIQRTQQEDSAVYLCASSLLALGTEAFFGQGTRLTVV.